This T cell receptor (beta chain) comes out of a study of CD8 T cells in Susac syndrome. TCR beta was sequenced from blood CD8+ and CD4+ T cells. The study used healthy donors as controls matched for age and sex. Random hexamers primed reverse transcription of roughly 0.5 to 1 ug RNA. Each CDR3 protein gets one entry after TCRdb re-called the immunoSEQ multiplex PCR reads with MiXCR. Seen here are tens of thousands of distinct CDR3 sequences, roughly 94% observed once, and the top ten hold less than 0.3%. J lost 1 base, V lost 6 bases, and 11 bases had no gene match. Per germline, CDR1 MNHNS and CDR2 SASEGT. The CDR3 is 16 residues long.

Sequenced: CD8+ T cells from PBMCs. This rearrangement joins TRBV6-1 to TRBJ2-5; 7 bases are shared with TRBD1. The sequence derives from a human donor in good health. CDR3 sequence: CASRFRTGGPQETQYF. The CDR3 DNA follows: TGTGCCAGCAGATTCCGGACAGGCGGGCCCCAAGAGACCCAGTACTTC.